Each of the 2 T cell receptor beta chains below was sequenced from the same sample in a study of blood T cell repertoires in COVID-19. Profiling relied on immunoSEQ multiplex PCR, and the TCRdb table lists in-frame clones only, not all of them. The sample holds about 440,000 clones, approximately 90% seen once. Sequenced: peripheral blood. The receptors shown here come from a woman aged 25-40 years with acute or convalescent COVID-19.

There are a few counts of this clone. The rearrangement joins TRBV7-3 to TRBJ2-7, with D maybe TRBD1 (5 bases). Germline CDR1 and CDR2: SGHTA and FQGTGA. The V end was cut by 2 bases, the J end by 0 bases, with 11 bases between. This CDR3 region has 15 residues. CDR3 amino acids: CASSLDSSGSYEQYF. As DNA, the CDR3 is TGTGCCAGCAGCTTAGACAGCTCGGGCTCCTACGAGCAGTACTTC.

This clone came up a few times. The J gene is TRBJ1-1, the V gene TRBV9; 8 bases fit TRBD1. This CDR3 comprises 15 residues. The germline V gene encodes CDR1 SGDLS and CDR2 YYNGEE. V shed 0 bases, J shed 3 bases, and the junction held 4 bases outside the gene matches. The CDR3 DNA reads as TGTGCCAGCAGCGTAGAGGCAGGGGGCTACACTGAAGCTTTCTTT. Its protein is CASSVEAGGYTEAFF.